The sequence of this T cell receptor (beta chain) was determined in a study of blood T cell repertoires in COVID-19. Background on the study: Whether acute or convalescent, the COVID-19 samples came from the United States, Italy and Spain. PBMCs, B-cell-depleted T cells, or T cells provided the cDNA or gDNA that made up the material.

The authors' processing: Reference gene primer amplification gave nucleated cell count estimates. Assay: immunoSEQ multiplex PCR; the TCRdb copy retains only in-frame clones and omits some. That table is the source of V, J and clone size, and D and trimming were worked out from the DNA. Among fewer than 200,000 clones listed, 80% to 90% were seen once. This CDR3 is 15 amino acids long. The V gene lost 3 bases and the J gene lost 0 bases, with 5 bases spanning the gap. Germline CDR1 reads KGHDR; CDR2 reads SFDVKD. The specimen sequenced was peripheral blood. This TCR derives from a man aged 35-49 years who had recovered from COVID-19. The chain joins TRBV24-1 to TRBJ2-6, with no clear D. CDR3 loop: CATSDQISGANVLTF. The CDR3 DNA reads TGTGCCACCAGTGATCAAATCTCTGGGGCCAACGTCCTGACTTTC.